This T cell receptor (beta chain) is from a study of OX40 agonist ivuxolimab in advanced cancers. The CDR3 runs to 13 residues. Germline V gives CDR1 SQVTM, CDR2 ANQGSEA. Trimming removed 6 bases from V and 5 bases from J; junction bases left unmatched: 8. Repertoires were generated with immunoSEQ multiplex PCR, while TCRdb's copy carries only in-frame clones and drops some. Of fewer than 90,000 clones detected, about 90% appear once; the ten largest clones hold approximately 2.9%. This TCR came from an adult with an advanced solid tumor such as melanoma, head and neck, liver or kidney cancer. This chain links TRBV29-1 with TRBJ2-3; 7 bases are a match to TRBD2. The specimen was CD4+ or CD8+ T cells sorted from blood, collected in a trial of the OX40 agonist ivuxolimab. In DNA form, the CDR3 reads TGCAGCGTCCCAGCGGGGAAGAAAGATACGCAGTATTTT. Its protein product is CSVPAGKKDTQYF.